Listed below are T cell receptor beta chains from one sample, sequenced in a study of cytomegalovirus exposure and HLA in healthy donors. Produced via immunoSEQ multiplex PCR; TCRdb's table is partial and in-frame only. The data show approximately 64,000 clones, more than 85% seen once. Source material: PBMCs. The origin of the receptors is a woman aged 18 to 35 in good health and CMV-seronegative. Both conserved end residues are part of each CDR3. Fields, in order: J gene, V gene, CDR3 length, CDR3 protein.

j_call: TRBJ1-2
v_call: TRBV9
cdr3_length: 14
cdr3_aa: CASSVGGHYSGYTF

j_call: TRBJ1-2
v_call: TRBV7-9
cdr3_length: 14
cdr3_aa: CASSPRANSYGYTF

j_call: TRBJ2-7
v_call: TRBV6-1
cdr3_length: 15
cdr3_aa: CASSVGQGLLREQYF

j_call: TRBJ2-7
v_call: TRBV5-1
cdr3_length: 15
cdr3_aa: CASSLTGQGLAGQYF

j_call: TRBJ2-2
v_call: TRBV9
cdr3_length: 15
cdr3_aa: CASSVVSTGTGELFF

j_call: TRBJ1-1
v_call: TRBV2
cdr3_length: 14
cdr3_aa: CASSVPGLGTEAFF

j_call: TRBJ2-7
v_call: TRBV2
cdr3_length: 15
cdr3_aa: CASSERAGFSYEQYF

j_call: TRBJ1-2
v_call: TRBV7-8
cdr3_length: 18
cdr3_aa: CASSVGSGALVLSSGYTF

j_call: TRBJ1-4
v_call: TRBV18
cdr3_length: 16
cdr3_aa: CASSRGQLATHEKLFF

j_call: TRBJ2-1
v_call: TRBV9
cdr3_length: 12
cdr3_aa: CASSVAFNEQFF

j_call: TRBJ2-7
v_call: TRBV12-2
cdr3_length: 16
cdr3_aa: CASRLAGTSGAYEQYF

j_call: TRBJ2-3
v_call: TRBV7-9
cdr3_length: 13
cdr3_aa: CASSLASTDTQYF

j_call: TRBJ2-6
v_call: TRBV7-9
cdr3_length: 17
cdr3_aa: CASSPEGGRTGANVLTF

j_call: TRBJ2-1
v_call: TRBV27
cdr3_length: 15
cdr3_aa: CASGSSASGYNEQFF